The 10 T cell receptor beta chains reported below all come from one sample, sequenced in a study of technical replicates of blood from a handful of donors. The protocol was immunoSEQ multiplex PCR, while the TCRdb copy is restricted to in-frame clones and leaves out a portion. Here the sample spans more than 50,000 clones, more than 75% being singletons. The sequenced sample consisted of PBMCs. The receptors were gathered from a human donor in good health. Some clones in this sample may be carry-over from other donors' samples.

The genes are TRBV30 and TRBJ1-2; 7 nucleotides match TRBD1. Germline assignment: CDR1 GTSNPN and CDR2 SVGIG (reference sequence). With V trimmed by 4 bases and J by 4 bases, 6 bases remained unmatched. This CDR3 spans 13 amino acids. The CDR3 here is CAWTLHRGYGYTF. DNA for the CDR3: TGTGCCTGGACATTGCACAGGGGCTATGGCTACACCTTC.

J is TRBJ2-7 and V is TRBV12-2; the DNA was not used to check the table's D call, TRBD2. TRBV12-2 is classified as a pseudogene. This CDR3 contains 15 residues. The DNA for the CDR3 is TGTGCAAGTCGCGAGCGGGAGGGCGGTGAGGACGAGCAGTACTTC. Its translation: CASREREGGEDEQYF.

This CDR3 is CASSQEGGRAYNEQFF. CDR3 bases: TGCGCCAGCAGCCAAGAGGGCGGGAGGGCCTACAATGAGCAGTTCTTC. The chain links TRBV4-3 to TRBJ2-1; 9 nucleotides agree with TRBD2. Germline V gene lookup returns CDR1 LGHNA and CDR2 YSLEER. There are 16 residues in the CDR3. The junction had 2 bases not matched to a gene; V was cut back by 0 bases and J by 2 bases.

V gene TRBV7-9 combines with J gene TRBJ2-5; a weak D match, TRBD1 (6 bases). The V gene's germline CDR1 is SEHNR and CDR2 FQNEAQ (reference sequence). Trimming shortened V by 1 base and J by 5 bases, and 11 bases separated the two germline ends. The CDR3 extends over 14 amino acids. CDR3 loop: CASSLGQGMETQYF. Here the CDR3 DNA reads TGTGCCAGCAGCTTAGGCCAGGGGATGGAGACCCAGTACTTC.

The chain couples TRBV6-1 to TRBJ1-3; TRBD1 matches 10 bases. The length of the CDR3 is 17 residues. The ends lost 4 bases at V and 3 bases at J; junction bases unmatched: 9. The germline V gene encodes CDR1 MNHNS and CDR2 SASEGT. The CDR3 reads CASSGWTGGTSGNTIYF. As DNA, the CDR3 is TGTGCCAGCAGTGGCTGGACAGGGGGTACTAGTGGAAACACCATATATTTT.

The sample holds one count of this clone. This rearrangement joins TRBV9 to TRBJ1-2; D uncertain. V was trimmed by 4 bases and J by 4 bases, leaving 14 bases between them. The CDR3 sequence is 14 residues long. Per the germline V gene, CDR1 is SGDLS and CDR2 is YYNGEE. The CDR3 is CASSPEGGFYGYTF. For the CDR3, the DNA is TGTGCCAGCAGCCCCGAAGGCGGGTTCTATGGCTACACCTTC.

The CDR3 is CASSSGRSGELFF. Written as DNA, the CDR3 is TGTGCCAGCAGTAGCGGGAGGTCCGGGGAGCTGTTTTTT. The chain joins TRBV2 to TRBJ2-2; 9 nucleotides match TRBD2. CDR1 is SNHLY and CDR2 is FYNNEI in the germline V gene. This CDR3 has 13 amino acids. With 5 bases clipped from V and 6 bases from J, the junction kept 1 base outside the gene matches.

CDR3 loop: CAISESREPQHF. The CDR3 bases are TGTGCCATCAGTGAGTCCCGGGAGCCCCAGCATTTT. V usage is TRBV10-3 and J usage is TRBJ1-5; unclear D gene. Germline CDR1 reads ENHRY; CDR2 reads SYGVKD. CDR3 length equals 12 residues. V lost 0 bases, J lost 8 bases, and 5 bases lay in between.

This sequence joins TRBV29-1 and TRBJ2-1; D gene ambiguous. V was trimmed by 1 base and J by 3 bases, leaving 10 bases between them. This CDR3 region has 14 residues. Looked up from germline, CDR1 is SQVTM and CDR2 is ANQGSEA. The CDR3 spells CSVEAYSNYNEQFF. The CDR3 DNA sequence: TGCAGCGTTGAAGCCTATTCAAACTACAATGAGCAGTTCTTC.

In its sample, this clone was seen once. The rearrangement joins TRBV7-9 to TRBJ2-3; a weak D match, TRBD2 (5 bases). Deletions cut 5 bases from V and 3 bases from J, with 9 bases between. CDR1 SEHNR and CDR2 FQNEAQ come from the germline V gene (reference sequence). This CDR3 is 13 amino acids long. The CDR3 is CASSKEGTDTQYF. The CDR3 region has the DNA TGTGCCAGCAGCAAAGAGGGTACAGATACGCAGTATTTT. The full variable domain, its missing parts supplied by reference TRBV7-9 and TRBJ2-3, is DTGVSQNPRHKITKRGQNVTFRCDPISEHNRLYWYRQTLGQGPEFLTYFQNEAQLEKSRLLSDRFSAERPKGSFSTLEIQRTEQGDSAMYLCASSKEGTDTQYFGPGTRLTVL.